This T cell receptor (beta chain) is drawn from a study of T cells in Graves' hyperthyroidism and ophthalmopathy. This clonotype was found once. Diagnoses were made from clinical symptoms, serum measures (thyroxine and TRAb), thyroid ultrasound and orbital computed tomography. RNA transcripts yielded amplified TCR beta CDR3 regions. TCR CDR3 regions were first amplified by RT-PCR with HTBI primers. Each CDR3 protein gets one entry after TCRdb re-called the multiplex PCR reads with MiXCR. This sample has around 500,000 distinct CDR3 sequences, with less than 15% found just once. CDR3 length equals 15 residues. The germline V gene encodes CDR1 KGHDR and CDR2 SFDVKD. V lost 0 bases and J lost 1, with 5 bases in between.

Input material: blood. The chain employs TRBV24-1 and TRBJ2-2; D is unclear. The sequence was collected from a woman aged 40 to 50 with Graves' hyperthyroidism. The CDR3 DNA reads TGTGCCACCAGTGATTTGAAACTGAACACCGGGGAGCTGTTTTTT. It specifies CATSDLKLNTGELFF.